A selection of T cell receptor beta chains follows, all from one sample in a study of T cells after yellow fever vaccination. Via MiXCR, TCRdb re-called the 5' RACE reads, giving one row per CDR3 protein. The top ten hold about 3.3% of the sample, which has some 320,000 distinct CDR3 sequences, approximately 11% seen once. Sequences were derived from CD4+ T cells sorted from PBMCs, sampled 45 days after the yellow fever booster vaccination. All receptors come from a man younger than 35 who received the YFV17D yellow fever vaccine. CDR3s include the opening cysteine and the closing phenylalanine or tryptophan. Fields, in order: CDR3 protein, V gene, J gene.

cdr3_aa: CASSVDPDTGELFF; v_call: TRBV5-4; j_call: TRBJ2-2
cdr3_aa: CASSLEGHEGEKLFF; v_call: TRBV7-9; j_call: TRBJ1-4
cdr3_aa: CASSQGEGLANTGELFF; v_call: TRBV4-1; j_call: TRBJ2-2
cdr3_aa: CASSLLTRDRDTEAFF; v_call: TRBV14; j_call: TRBJ1-1
cdr3_aa: CASSALMGGGDTQYF; v_call: TRBV7-3; j_call: TRBJ2-3
cdr3_aa: CSASDLDRGWTQYF; v_call: TRBV20-1; j_call: TRBJ2-5
cdr3_aa: CSVGLSSGNTIYF; v_call: TRBV29-1; j_call: TRBJ1-3
cdr3_aa: CASSSHLAGGYNEQFF; v_call: TRBV12-3/TRBV12-4; j_call: TRBJ2-1
cdr3_aa: CASSHSGEDTQYF; v_call: TRBV7-7; j_call: TRBJ2-3
cdr3_aa: CASKQGPSTDTQYF; v_call: TRBV12-3/TRBV12-4; j_call: TRBJ2-3
cdr3_aa: CASSLRGGKSYNEQFF; v_call: TRBV7-9; j_call: TRBJ2-1
cdr3_aa: CASSLAGAVSYEQYF; v_call: TRBV7-2; j_call: TRBJ2-7
cdr3_aa: CASSDLGTDYNEQFF; v_call: TRBV5-1; j_call: TRBJ2-1
cdr3_aa: CASSLGRASGGYEQYF; v_call: TRBV7-8; j_call: TRBJ2-7
cdr3_aa: CASSLTGGGQETQYF; v_call: TRBV7-3; j_call: TRBJ2-5
cdr3_aa: CASSPTGAQPQHF; v_call: TRBV5-1; j_call: TRBJ1-5
cdr3_aa: CSARGGDRAEKLFF; v_call: TRBV20-1; j_call: TRBJ1-4
cdr3_aa: CARWKLIAPETQYF; v_call: TRBV23-1; j_call: TRBJ2-5
cdr3_aa: CASSLSQSGGPNYGYTF; v_call: TRBV12-3/TRBV12-4; j_call: TRBJ1-2
cdr3_aa: CASAGGGRTDTQYF; v_call: TRBV28; j_call: TRBJ2-3
cdr3_aa: CSAPGYGSYNEQFF; v_call: TRBV20-1; j_call: TRBJ2-1
cdr3_aa: CASSLSGRGTGELFF; v_call: TRBV7-2; j_call: TRBJ2-2
cdr3_aa: CASSRSGTSGNTGELFF; v_call: TRBV4-2; j_call: TRBJ2-2
cdr3_aa: CASRFQDFTDTQYF; v_call: TRBV6-5; j_call: TRBJ2-3
cdr3_aa: CSATSGAPAYEQYF; v_call: TRBV20-1; j_call: TRBJ2-7
cdr3_aa: CASSFEPNTGELFF; v_call: TRBV5-8; j_call: TRBJ2-2
cdr3_aa: CSARDRAGENSPLHF; v_call: TRBV20-1; j_call: TRBJ1-6
cdr3_aa: CASNPKTGGRGYTF; v_call: TRBV28; j_call: TRBJ1-2
cdr3_aa: CASSLQQSTNEKLFF; v_call: TRBV5-4; j_call: TRBJ1-4
cdr3_aa: CASSSVAAYNEQFF; v_call: TRBV7-2; j_call: TRBJ2-1
cdr3_aa: CSAERGNGYTF; v_call: TRBV29-1; j_call: TRBJ1-2
cdr3_aa: CASSSWTGGRNTQYF; v_call: TRBV5-6; j_call: TRBJ2-3
cdr3_aa: CAWKGHTMTGELFF; v_call: TRBV30; j_call: TRBJ2-2